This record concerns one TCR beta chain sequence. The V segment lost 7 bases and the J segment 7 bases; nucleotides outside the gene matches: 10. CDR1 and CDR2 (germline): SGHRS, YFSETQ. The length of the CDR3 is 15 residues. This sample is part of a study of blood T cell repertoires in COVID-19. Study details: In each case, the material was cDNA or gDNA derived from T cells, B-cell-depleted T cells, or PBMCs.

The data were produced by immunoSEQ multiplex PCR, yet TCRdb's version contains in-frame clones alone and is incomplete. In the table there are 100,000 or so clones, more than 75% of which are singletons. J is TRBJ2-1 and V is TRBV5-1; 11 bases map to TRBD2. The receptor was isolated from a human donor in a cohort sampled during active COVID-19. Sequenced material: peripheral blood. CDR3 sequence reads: CASEPEPSGRNEQFF. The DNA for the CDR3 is TGCGCCAGCGAGCCCGAGCCTAGCGGGAGGAATGAGCAGTTCTTC. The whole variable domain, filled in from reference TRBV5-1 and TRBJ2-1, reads KAGVTQTPRYLIKTRGQQVTLSCSPISGHRSVSWYQQTPGQGLQFLFEYFSETQRNKGNFPGRFSGRQFSNSRSEMNVSTLELGDSALYLCASEPEPSGRNEQFFGPGTRLTVL.